This is a list of T cell receptor beta chains from one sample in a study of cytotoxic CD8 clonotypes in ibrutinib-treated CLL. Sequenced by immunoSEQ multiplex PCR; TCRdb stores in-frame clones only, minus some. Of approximately 150,000 clones listed, more than 80% are singletons. Sequencing used PBMCs, obtained after 24 months of ibrutinib treatment. The origin of the receptors is a human donor with chronic lymphocytic leukemia. Each CDR3 is given with its conserved first and last residue.

V	J	CDR3
TRBV27	TRBJ1-1	CASRLNTEAFF
TRBV9	TRBJ2-3	CASSVVGDYTDTQYF
TRBV30	TRBJ1-2	CAWREGQNYGYTF
TRBV7-3	TRBJ1-5	CASSSARGQPQHF
TRBV10-3	TRBJ1-6	CAISESYSPLHF
TRBV11-2	TRBJ1-1	CASSLGQWNTEAFF
TRBV6-1	TRBJ1-4	CASSEVGGSTNEKLFF
TRBV2	TRBJ2-4	CASLLAKNIQYF
TRBV2	TRBJ2-4	CASSDPDELKNIQYF
TRBV11-2	TRBJ2-7	CASSFGGSYEQYF
TRBV2	TRBJ2-3	CASRGASGGLADTQYF
TRBV19	TRBJ2-2	CASRKTSPNGGGELFF
TRBV7-8	TRBJ1-2	CASSQATANYGYTF
TRBV4-1	TRBJ2-3	CASSRRTSGGTNTDTQYF
TRBV5-1	TRBJ1-2	CASSLGGQGHGYTF
TRBV28	TRBJ2-7	CASRVRDRPTEQYF
TRBV30	TRBJ1-1	CAWNYPRDRGFF